The 14 T cell receptor beta chains below come from one sample, sequenced in a study of cytomegalovirus exposure and HLA in healthy donors. The PCR employed 60 Vbeta primers together with 13 Jbeta primers. Sequencing was performed with immunoSEQ multiplex PCR; in TCRdb, only in-frame clones are kept and a portion is missing. The sample lists roughly 170,000 clones; approximately 82% were seen once. Sequencing used PBMCs. These receptors were taken from a girl aged 2-10 years in good health and CMV-seropositive.

In this sample, this clone turned up a few times. The J gene is TRBJ1-1, the V gene TRBV6-4, with TRBD1 as a possible D gene (5 bases). The CDR3 runs 17 residues. Trimming pared 0 bases from V and 6 bases from J, leaving 20 bases between. Germline CDR1 MRHNA, CDR2 SNTAGT. This CDR3 is CASSDSNWGRAFSEAFF. CDR3 DNA sequence: TGTGCCAGCAGTGACTCGAATTGGGGGAGGGCGTTCTCTGAAGCTTTCTTT.

A word on this clone: The sample carries other DNA sequences with the same CDR3. The V call is TRBV2, the J call TRBJ1-6; D might be TRBD1 (5 bases). V dropped 3 bases and J dropped 8 bases, with 8 bases sitting between them. CDR3 length: 13 residues. Germline V gene sequence: CDR1 SNHLY, CDR2 FYNNEI. This CDR3 is CASSDSGHSPLHF. The DNA for the CDR3 is TGTGCCAGCAGTGATTCAGGGCATTCACCCCTCCACTTT.

The rearrangement links TRBV27 to TRBJ1-5; D gene ambiguous. The CDR3 is 13 residues long. Looked up from germline, CDR1 is MNHEY and CDR2 is SMNVEV (reference sequence). Trimming removed 6 bases from V and 3 bases from J, with 9 bases in between. This chain's CDR3 is CASRRSFNQPQHF. CDR3 sequence (DNA): TGTGCCAGCAGACGGAGTTTCAATCAGCCCCAGCATTTT.

J is TRBJ2-3 and V is TRBV7-8; 9 bases are shared with TRBD2. Germline lookup yields CDR1 SGHVS and CDR2 FQNEAQ. This CDR3 has 17 residues. J gave up 2 bases and V 2 bases, and 8 bases lay outside the gene matches. The CDR3 bases are TGTGCCAGCAGCTTATTGTTCGCGGGAGGGTCCACAGATACGCAGTATTTT. Its protein product is CASSLLFAGGSTDTQYF.

This chain connects TRBV6-5 to TRBJ2-7, with D perhaps matching TRBD2 (5 bases). Germline lookup yields CDR1 MNHEY and CDR2 SVGAGI. Trimming stripped 2 bases from V and 5 bases from J, with 13 bases between. The CDR3 is made up of 14 amino acids. CDR3 sequence reads: CASSYSRLAHEQYF. In DNA, the CDR3 is TGTGCCAGCAGTTACAGCCGTCTAGCCCACGAGCAGTACTTC.

V and J are TRBV19 and TRBJ2-3; TRBD1 might be the D (6 bases). Trimming pared 4 bases from V and 1 base from J, leaving 15 bases between. CDR1 and CDR2 from the germline V gene are LNHDA and SQIVND (reference sequence). The CDR3 totals 16 residues. CDR3 in amino acids: CASSRGQGWGTDTQYF. In nucleotides, the CDR3 is TGTGCCAGTAGTAGGGGGCAGGGATGGGGCACAGATACGCAGTATTTT.

The chain joins TRBV7-6 to TRBJ1-2, with a weak D call TRBD1 (6 bases). The CDR3 runs 16 residues. Trimming took 1 base from V and 4 from J, leaving 16 bases between them. In germline, CDR1 is SGHVS, CDR2 FNYEAQ. The CDR3 sequence is CASSLEPPRGVYGYTF. CDR3 bases: TGTGCCAGCAGCTTAGAGCCCCCCAGGGGCGTCTATGGCTACACCTTC.

This chain joins TRBV19 and TRBJ1-5; maybe TRBD1 (6 bases). V lost 7 bases, J lost 7 bases, and 14 bases lay in between. The CDR3 sequence is 13 residues long. CDR1 is LNHDA and CDR2 is SQIVND in the germline V gene (reference sequence). In DNA form, the CDR3 reads TGTGCCAGTACCCCAGGGGTTCGGCAGCCCCAGCATTTT. Amino acid sequence: CASTPGVRQPQHF. Filled out from reference TRBV19 and TRBJ1-5, the complete variable domain reads DGGITQSPKYLFRKEGQNVTLSCEQNLNHDAMYWYRQDPGQGLRLIYYSQIVNDFQKGDIAEGYSVSREKKESFPLTVTSAQKNPTAFYLCASTPGVRQPQHFGDGTRLSIL.

The chain uses TRBV2 and TRBJ1-2; 9 positions match TRBD1. The CDR3 covers 17 residues. CDR1 is SNHLY and CDR2 is FYNNEI in the germline V gene. V shed 7 bases, J shed 4 bases, and the junction held 16 bases outside the gene matches. This CDR3 reads CASTTGTGLPMGYGYTF. CDR3 nucleotide sequence: TGTGCCAGCACAACCGGGACAGGGCTCCCAATGGGCTATGGCTACACCTTC.

V and J are TRBV5-5 and TRBJ1-1; 9 nucleotides agree with TRBD1. CDR3 size: 16 residues. Germline CDR1 reads SGHKS; CDR2 reads YYEKEE (reference sequence). V dropped 3 bases and J dropped 4; count of bases not matched to a gene: 10. The CDR3 bases are TGTGCCAGCAGCTCGAGGGGGACAGGGTTATTCACTGAAGCTTTCTTT. This sequence encodes CASSSRGTGLFTEAFF.

This chain uses TRBV7-4 with TRBJ2-1; 9 bases fit TRBD2. The V gene end was trimmed by 5 bases and the J gene end by 5 bases; junction bases not matched to a gene: 10. The germline CDR1 and CDR2 sequences are SGHVT and SQSDAQ. The CDR3 runs 16 residues. CDR3 nucleotide sequence: TGTGCCAGCAGCCCACCCCGACTAGCGGACCACAATGAGCAGTTCTTC. Protein: CASSPPRLADHNEQFF.

The chain is built from TRBV2 and TRBJ1-1; D is unresolved. The CDR3 is 15 amino acids. The germline V gene has CDR1 SNHLY and CDR2 FYNNEI. Trimming cost V 10 bases and J 2 bases, with 20 bases left between them. The CDR3 DNA is TGTGCCACCGGGGTGTCTGCTTCACTAAACACTGAAGCTTTCTTT. This encodes CATGVSASLNTEAFF.

The chain recombines TRBV9 with TRBJ2-1, with no clear D. Trimming shortened V by 0 bases and J by 0 bases, and 4 bases separated the two germline ends. Germline values: CDR1 SGDLS, CDR2 YYNGEE. The CDR3 contains 14 residues. The CDR3 DNA sequence: TGTGCCAGCAGCGTAGGTAGCTCCTACAATGAGCAGTTCTTC. This codes for CASSVGSSYNEQFF.

This chain joins TRBV11-1 and TRBJ2-7; 11 bases are shared with TRBD1. V lost 4 bases to trimming and J lost 6 bases; unmatched junction nucleotides: 11. Germline assignment: CDR1 SGHAT and CDR2 FQDESV (reference sequence). CDR3 length: 16 residues. In DNA form, the CDR3 reads TGTGCCAGCAGCTACCGGCCGGACAGGGGGCGAAGCGAGCAGTACTTC. Amino acids: CASSYRPDRGRSEQYF.